This T cell receptor beta chain was found in a study of OX40 agonist ivuxolimab in advanced cancers. The CDR3 runs 16 residues. The V gene's germline CDR1 is SGHAT and CDR2 FQDESV (reference sequence). V shed 6 bases, J shed 6 bases, and the junction held 13 bases outside the gene matches. The repertoire was sequenced with immunoSEQ multiplex PCR; TCRdb's copy has only in-frame clones and lacks some. The sample has about 77,000 clones; more than 65% are singletons. This clone was counted between two and nine times. Its antigen is unidentified. Study-level findings and limits: Compared with CD4+, CD8+ T cells on average had more expanded clones. Partial responders dosed at 0.1-3.0 mg/kg displayed clonal expansion ranking among the lowest. Still undetermined is the antigen specificity of the expanded peripheral T cells.

The starting material was CD4+ or CD8+ T cells sorted from blood, obtained in a trial of the OX40 agonist ivuxolimab. The chain recombines TRBV11-1 with TRBJ2-3, with 9 positions matching TRBD2. The TCR comes from an adult with an advanced solid tumor such as melanoma, head and neck, liver or kidney cancer. CDR3 loop: CASRRGLASGDDTQYF. The DNA for the CDR3 is TGTGCCAGCAGGAGAGGTTTGGCTAGCGGGGATGATACGCAGTATTTT.